A single sample is the source of the 20 T cell receptor beta chains below, sequenced in a study of blood T cell repertoires in COVID-19. Sequencing used immunoSEQ multiplex PCR; TCRdb keeps in-frame clones, though not all of them. The repertoire holds 110,000 to 150,000 clones, 86% seen once, with roughly 4.3% in the top ten. The sample was PBMCs or T cells enriched from blood (not recorded which). The receptors stem from a man aged 50 to 59 who had recovered from COVID-19.

This chain joins TRBV5-6 and TRBJ1-2; D uncertain. Germline-derived CDR1 and CDR2 are SGHDT and YYEEEE. With 0 bases removed from V and 5 bases from J, the gap between germline ends came to 11 bases. CDR3 length: 14 amino acids. The CDR3 protein is CASSLGTVIYGYTF. The CDR3 region has the DNA TGTGCCAGCAGCTTGGGTACTGTAATTTATGGCTACACCTTC.

The chain has TRBV27 and TRBJ1-2; D might be TRBD1 (5 bases). V was trimmed by 5 bases and J by 5 bases, leaving 12 bases between them. CDR3 length: 13 amino acids. Germline V gene lookup returns CDR1 MNHEY and CDR2 SMNVEV (reference sequence). Here the CDR3 DNA reads TGTGCCAGCAGTCAGCGGGGGATATATGGCTACACCTTC. Translated: CASSQRGIYGYTF.

This chain uses TRBV5-1 with TRBJ2-5, with D tentatively TRBD2 (6 bases). Per the germline V gene, CDR1 is SGHRS and CDR2 is YFSETQ. The V end was cut by 3 bases, the J end by 5 bases, with 11 bases between. This CDR3 comprises 13 residues. The CDR3 here is CASSSYAGETQYF. The DNA for the CDR3 is TGCGCCAGCAGCTCCTATGCGGGGGAGACCCAGTACTTC.

This chain links TRBV12-3 or TRBV12-4 with TRBJ2-1, with D hard to call. V lost 4 bases and J lost 2, with 3 bases in between. CDR3 length equals 12 residues. The DNA of the CDR3 is TGTGCCAGCAGTTCCACCTACAATGAGCAGTTCTTC. Translated, it gives CASSSTYNEQFF.

V gene TRBV15 combines with J gene TRBJ1-3; 8 bases fit TRBD1. The V gene end was trimmed by 4 bases and the J gene end by 7 bases; junction bases not matched to a gene: 3. Germline-derived CDR1 and CDR2 are LNHNV and YYDKDF (reference sequence). There are 13 residues in the CDR3. This CDR3 reads CATSTDRANTIYF. In nucleotides, the CDR3 is TGTGCCACCAGCACGGACAGGGCCAACACCATATATTTT.

The chain carries TRBV2 and TRBJ1-6; 9 nucleotides line up with TRBD1. V dropped 3 bases and J dropped 6; count of bases not matched to a gene: 9. The CDR3 extends over 17 amino acids. CDR1 is SNHLY, CDR2 FYNNEI, per germline. The DNA of the CDR3 is TGTGCCAGCAGTGACCCCGGGACAGGGATGAGTAATTCACCCCTCCACTTT. Amino acids: CASSDPGTGMSNSPLHF.

This clone appeared once. The gene calls are TRBV3-1 (or the pseudogene TRBV3-2) and TRBJ2-3; D gene ambiguous. V was clipped by 4 bases and J by 5 bases, with 4 bases between them. Germline V gene sequence: CDR1 LGHDT, CDR2 YNNKEL (reference sequence). The CDR3 extends over 11 amino acids. CDR3 in amino acids: CASSLRDTQYF. CDR3 nucleotides: TGTGCCAGCAGCCTTAGAGATACGCAGTATTTT.

This clone was counted only a few times. This chain connects TRBV5-1 to TRBJ2-7, with D possibly TRBD1 on 6 matching bases. Germline CDR1 reads SGHRS; CDR2 reads YFSETQ. The V end was cut by 0 bases, the J end by 5 bases, with 12 bases between. The CDR3 is 14 amino acids. DNA of the CDR3: TGCGCCAGCAGCTTGGGGGGGAACAGGGACGAGCAGTACGTC. Protein: CASSLGGNRDEQYV.

This chain joins TRBV6-5 and TRBJ1-1; 9 nucleotides line up with TRBD1. CDR3 length: 15 residues. V lost 3 bases and J lost 4; bases outside the gene matches: 6. Germline values: CDR1 MNHEY, CDR2 SVGAGI. The CDR3 loop is CASSYYGQGSTEAFF. CDR3 nucleotides: TGTGCCAGCAGTTATTACGGACAGGGGAGCACTGAAGCTTTCTTT.

The chain uses TRBV25-1 and TRBJ2-7; TRBD1 matches at 9 bases. This CDR3 has 13 amino acids. Losses at the gene ends were 10 bases for V and 2 bases for J; bases not matched to a gene: 6. CDR1 is MGHDK and CDR2 is SYGVNS in the germline V gene. CDR3 protein: CATGTGNPYEQYV. The CDR3 nucleotides read TGTGCCACCGGGACAGGGAACCCCTACGAGCAGTACGTC.

This clone was seen once. The genes are TRBV3-1 (or the pseudogene TRBV3-2) and TRBJ2-3; 10 bases align to TRBD2. In germline, CDR1 is LGHDT, CDR2 YNNKEL (reference sequence). Unmatched junction bases numbered 7, after V lost 1 base and J lost 3 bases. The CDR3 loop spans 17 amino acids. CDR3 loop: CASSQVGTSGTTDTQYF. The CDR3 DNA follows: TGTGCCAGCAGCCAAGTCGGAACTAGCGGGACTACAGATACGCAGTATTTT.

The J gene is TRBJ2-5, the V gene TRBV5-1; 7 bases align to TRBD2. This CDR3 has 16 amino acids. V lost 0 bases, J lost 4 bases, and 9 bases stayed unmatched. Germline V gene lookup returns CDR1 SGHRS and CDR2 YFSETQ. The CDR3 reads CASSLDGGSVPETQYF. The CDR3 DNA sequence: TGCGCCAGCAGCTTGGATGGCGGGAGTGTCCCAGAGACCCAGTACTTC. The full variable domain, completed using reference TRBV5-1 and TRBJ2-5, is KAGVTQTPRYLIKTRGQQVTLSCSPISGHRSVSWYQQTPGQGLQFLFEYFSETQRNKGNFPGRFSGRQFSNSRSEMNVSTLELGDSALYLCASSLDGGSVPETQYFGPGTRLLVL.

V gene TRBV4-3 combines with J gene TRBJ1-1, with D perhaps TRBD1 (5 bases). The V and J ends lost 3 bases and 4 bases respectively, with 12 bases between them. The length of the CDR3 is 14 residues. Germline V gene data show CDR1 as LGHNA and CDR2 as YSLEER. CDR3 coding DNA: TGCGCCAGCAGCCACCCCCCAAGGGGCACTGAAGCTTTCTTT. Translated: CASSHPPRGTEAFF.

J is TRBJ2-7 and V is TRBV6-2 or TRBV6-3; maybe TRBD1 (5 bases). CDR1 is MNHEY and CDR2 is SVGEGT in the germline V gene. With 0 bases removed from V and 6 bases from J, the gap between germline ends came to 18 bases. The CDR3 contains 16 residues. Here the CDR3 reads CASSYSGAGFPSEQYF. The CDR3 DNA is TGTGCCAGCAGTTACTCAGGGGCAGGATTCCCATCCGAGCAGTACTTC.

This clone was seen once. CDR3 residues: CASSPEFPPLEAFF. In nucleotides, the CDR3 is TGTGCCAGCTCACCAGAGTTCCCACCCCTTGAAGCTTTCTTT. This chain links TRBV18 with TRBJ1-1, with D unclear. The CDR3 contains 14 residues. Germline CDR1 KGHSH, CDR2 LQKENI. V was cut by 2 bases and J by 7 bases, with 14 bases left in between. Drawing the rest from reference TRBV18 and TRBJ1-1, the complete variable domain is NAGVMQNPRHLVRRRGQEARLRCSPMKGHSHVYWYRQLPEEGLKFMVYLQKENIIDESGMPKERFSAEFPKEGPSILRIQQVVRGDSAAYFCASSPEFPPLEAFFGQGTRLTVV.

The chain is built from TRBV23-1 and TRBJ2-5; D unclear. TRBV23-1 counts as an open reading frame of uncertain function. The CDR3 spans 15 residues. V was pared by 3 bases and J by 4 bases, with 15 bases between. CDR3 amino acids: CASSQCHRVPETQYF. The CDR3 coding sequence is TGCGCCAGCAGTCAGTGTCACCGGGTCCCAGAGACCCAGTACTTC.

The chain joins TRBV29-1 to TRBJ1-1, with D unclear. V was trimmed by 3 bases and J by 1 base, leaving 6 bases between them. This CDR3 contains 12 residues. Germline CDR1 SQVTM, CDR2 ANQGSEA. Here the CDR3 DNA reads TGCAGCGTTGAGACAACGAACACTGAAGCTTTCTTT. As protein: CSVETTNTEAFF.

The rearrangement joins TRBV7-3 to TRBJ2-2; D not certain. The CDR3 spans 13 residues. With 4 bases removed from V and 5 bases from J, the gap between germline ends came to 8 bases. Germline V gives CDR1 SGHTA, CDR2 FQGTGA. DNA for the CDR3: TGTGCCAGCAGCTCCCAGAGGACCGGGGAGCTGTTTTTT. Amino acid sequence: CASSSQRTGELFF.

This clone was detected only once. This chain connects TRBV29-1 to TRBJ1-4; TRBD1 might be the D (6 bases). Germline values: CDR1 SQVTM, CDR2 ANQGSEA. This CDR3 has 14 residues. V lost 0 bases and J lost 8, with 13 bases in between. The CDR3 here is CSVEDTGSAEKLFF. CDR3 nucleotides: TGCAGCGTTGAAGACACAGGGAGCGCCGAAAAACTGTTTTTT. The variable domain in full, completed from reference TRBV29-1 and TRBJ1-4, reads SAVISQKPSRDICQRGTSLTIQCQVDSQVTMMFWYRQQPGQSLTLIATANQGSEATYESGFVIDKFPISRPNLTFSTLTVSNMSPEDSSIYLCSVEDTGSAEKLFFGSGTQLSVL.

V usage is TRBV5-4 and J usage is TRBJ2-7; 8 bases match TRBD2. Germline trimming cut 4 bases from V and 4 bases from J; bases unmatched to any gene: 7. CDR1 SGHNT and CDR2 YYREEE come from the germline V gene (reference sequence). The CDR3 spans 14 residues. The CDR3 protein is CASSPGLDPYEQYF. CDR3 nucleotides: TGTGCCAGCAGCCCGGGACTAGACCCATACGAGCAGTACTTC.